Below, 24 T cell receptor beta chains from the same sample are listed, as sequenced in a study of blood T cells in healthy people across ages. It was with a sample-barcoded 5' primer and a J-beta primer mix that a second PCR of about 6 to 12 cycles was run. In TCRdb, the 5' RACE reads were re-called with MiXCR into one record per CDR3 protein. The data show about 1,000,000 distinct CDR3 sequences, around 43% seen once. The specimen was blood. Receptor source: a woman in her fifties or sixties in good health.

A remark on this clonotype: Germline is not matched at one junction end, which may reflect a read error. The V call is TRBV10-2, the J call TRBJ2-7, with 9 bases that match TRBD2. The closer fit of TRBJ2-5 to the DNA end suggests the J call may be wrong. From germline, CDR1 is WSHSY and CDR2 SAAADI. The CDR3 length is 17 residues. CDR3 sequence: CASSESRQREVQATQYF. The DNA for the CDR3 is TGCGCCAGCAGTGAGTCGCGCCAGCGGGAGGTCCAAGCGACCCAGTACTTC.

The CDR3: CASSELVSYEQYF. In DNA form, the CDR3 reads TGTGCCAGCAGCGAACTAGTTAGCTACGAGCAGTACTTC. The chain employs TRBV11-2 and TRBJ2-7; D is possibly TRBD2 (5 bases). Germline loops: CDR1 SGHAT, CDR2 FQNNGV. The CDR3 runs 13 residues. V was pared by 5 bases and J by 3 bases, with 11 bases between.

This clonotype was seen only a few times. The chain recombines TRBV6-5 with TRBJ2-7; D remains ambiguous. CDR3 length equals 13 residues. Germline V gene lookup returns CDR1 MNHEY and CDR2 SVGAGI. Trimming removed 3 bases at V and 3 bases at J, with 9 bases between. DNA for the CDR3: TGTGCCAGCAGTTATGCATCTTACTACGAGCAGTACTTC. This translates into CASSYASYYEQYF.

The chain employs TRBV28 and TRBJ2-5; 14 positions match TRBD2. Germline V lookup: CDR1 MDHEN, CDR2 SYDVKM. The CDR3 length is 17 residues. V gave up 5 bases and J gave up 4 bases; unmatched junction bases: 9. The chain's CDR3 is CASSPSGLAGVGETQYF. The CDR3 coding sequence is TGTGCCAGCAGTCCCTCGGGACTAGCGGGAGTAGGAGAGACCCAGTACTTC.

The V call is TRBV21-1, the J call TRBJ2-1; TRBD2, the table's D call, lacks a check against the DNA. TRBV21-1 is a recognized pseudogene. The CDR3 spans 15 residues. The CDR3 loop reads CASSKVRGGDNEQFF. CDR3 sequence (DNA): TGTGCCAGCAGCAAAGTTCGGGGAGGGGACAATGAGCAGTTCTTC.

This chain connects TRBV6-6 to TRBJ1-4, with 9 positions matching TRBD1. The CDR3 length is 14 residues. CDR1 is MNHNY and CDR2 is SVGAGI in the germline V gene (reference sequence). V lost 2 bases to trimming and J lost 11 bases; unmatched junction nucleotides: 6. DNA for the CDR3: TGTGCCAGCAGTTACCCAGGGACAGGGCCCAAACTGTTTTTT. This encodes CASSYPGTGPKLFF.

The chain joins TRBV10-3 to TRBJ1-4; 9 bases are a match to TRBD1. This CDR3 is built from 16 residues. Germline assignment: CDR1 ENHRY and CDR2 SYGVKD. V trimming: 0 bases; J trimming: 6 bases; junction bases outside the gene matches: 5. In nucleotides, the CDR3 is TGTGCCATCAGTGAGTCCACGGACAGGGGAGATGAAAAACTGTTTTTT. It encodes CAISESTDRGDEKLFF.

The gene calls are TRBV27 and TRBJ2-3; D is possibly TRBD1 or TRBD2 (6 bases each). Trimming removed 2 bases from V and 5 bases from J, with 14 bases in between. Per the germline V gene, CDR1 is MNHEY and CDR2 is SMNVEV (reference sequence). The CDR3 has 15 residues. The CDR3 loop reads CASSLKGGRGDTQYF. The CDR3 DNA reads TGTGCCAGCAGTTTAAAGGGGGGACGTGGAGATACGCAGTATTTT.

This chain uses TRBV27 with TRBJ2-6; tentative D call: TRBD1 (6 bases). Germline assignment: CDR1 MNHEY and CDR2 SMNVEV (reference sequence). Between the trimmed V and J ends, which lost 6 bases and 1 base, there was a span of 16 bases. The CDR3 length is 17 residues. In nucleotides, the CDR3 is TGTGCCAGCAGCCCGGGACAAGGACGGTCTGGGGCCAACGTCCTGACTTTC. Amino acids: CASSPGQGRSGANVLTF.

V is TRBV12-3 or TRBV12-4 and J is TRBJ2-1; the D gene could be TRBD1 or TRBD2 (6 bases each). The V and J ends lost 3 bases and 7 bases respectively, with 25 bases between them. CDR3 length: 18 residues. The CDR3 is CASSLLRGTEGGYNEQFF. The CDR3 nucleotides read TGTGCCAGCAGTTTGCTGAGAGGGACTGAAGGGGGATATAATGAGCAGTTCTTC.

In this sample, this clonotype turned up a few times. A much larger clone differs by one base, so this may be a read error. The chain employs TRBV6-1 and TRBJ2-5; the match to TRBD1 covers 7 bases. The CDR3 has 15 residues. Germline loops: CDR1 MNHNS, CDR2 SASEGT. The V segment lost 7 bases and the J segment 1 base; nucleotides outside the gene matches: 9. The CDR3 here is CASMLGDRPQETQYF. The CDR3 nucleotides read TGTGCCAGCATGCTGGGGGACAGACCCCAAGAGACCCAGTACTTC.

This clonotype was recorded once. CDR3 loop: CASSKTADWQETQYF. CDR3 nucleotide sequence: TGTGCCAGCAGCAAAACAGCGGACTGGCAAGAGACCCAGTACTTC. This chain uses TRBV7-2 with TRBJ2-5; perhaps TRBD2 as D (5 bases). Trimming removed 5 bases at V and 2 bases at J, with 15 bases between. This CDR3 comprises 15 residues. The V gene's germline CDR1 is SGHTA and CDR2 FQGNSA.

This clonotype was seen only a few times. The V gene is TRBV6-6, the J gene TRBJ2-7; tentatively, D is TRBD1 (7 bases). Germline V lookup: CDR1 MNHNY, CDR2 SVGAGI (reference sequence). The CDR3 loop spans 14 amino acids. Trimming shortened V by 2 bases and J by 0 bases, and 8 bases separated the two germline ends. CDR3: CASSYQGGSYEQYF. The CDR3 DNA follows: TGTGCCAGCAGTTACCAGGGGGGCTCCTACGAGCAGTACTTC.

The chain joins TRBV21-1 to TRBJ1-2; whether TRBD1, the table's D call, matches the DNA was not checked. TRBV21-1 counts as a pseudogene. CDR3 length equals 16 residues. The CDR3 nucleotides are TGTGCCAGCAGCAAAGAAAAACAGGGGGGTAGCTATGGCTACACCTTC. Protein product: CASSKEKQGGSYGYTF.

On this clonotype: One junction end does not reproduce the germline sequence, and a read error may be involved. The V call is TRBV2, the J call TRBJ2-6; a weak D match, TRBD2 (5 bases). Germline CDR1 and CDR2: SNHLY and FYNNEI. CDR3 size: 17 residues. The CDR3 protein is CAGSEAFGVSGANVLTF. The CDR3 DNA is TGTGCCGGCAGTGAAGCGTTCGGGGTCTCTGGGGCCAACGTCCTGACTTTC.

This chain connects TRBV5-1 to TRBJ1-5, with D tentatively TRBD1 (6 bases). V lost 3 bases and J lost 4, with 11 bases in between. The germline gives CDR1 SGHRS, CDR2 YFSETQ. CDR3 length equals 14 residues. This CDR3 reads CASSWGGQNQPQHF. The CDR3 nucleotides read TGCGCCAGCAGCTGGGGGGGCCAGAATCAGCCCCAGCATTTT.

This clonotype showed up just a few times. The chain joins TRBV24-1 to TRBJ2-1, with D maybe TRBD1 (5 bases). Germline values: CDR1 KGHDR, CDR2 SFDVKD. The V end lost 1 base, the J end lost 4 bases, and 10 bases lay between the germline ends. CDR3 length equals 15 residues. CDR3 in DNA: TGTGCCACCAGTGATTTTGGTGGGGCTTACAATGAGCAGTTCTTC. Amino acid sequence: CATSDFGGAYNEQFF.

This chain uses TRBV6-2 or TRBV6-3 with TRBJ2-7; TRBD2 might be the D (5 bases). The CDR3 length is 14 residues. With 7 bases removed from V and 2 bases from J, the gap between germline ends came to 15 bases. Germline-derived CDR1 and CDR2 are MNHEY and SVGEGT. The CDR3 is CASKKEVKAYEQYF. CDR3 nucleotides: TGTGCCAGCAAGAAGGAGGTCAAAGCCTACGAGCAGTACTTC.

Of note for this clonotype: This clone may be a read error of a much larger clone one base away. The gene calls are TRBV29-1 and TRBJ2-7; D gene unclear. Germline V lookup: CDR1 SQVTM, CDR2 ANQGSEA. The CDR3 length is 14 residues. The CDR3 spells CSVRGGRTSYKQYF. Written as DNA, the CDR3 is TGCAGCGTCCGCGGCGGTAGGACCTCCTACAAGCAGTACTTC.

This chain's CDR3 is CSASNPSGVNEQYF. The CDR3 DNA is TGCAGTGCTAGTAACCCTAGCGGGGTGAACGAGCAGTACTTC. The genes are TRBV20-1 and TRBJ2-7; TRBD2 aligns across 9 bases. This CDR3 is 14 amino acids long. J gave up 5 bases and V 3 bases, and 8 bases lay outside the gene matches. The germline gives CDR1 DFQATT, CDR2 SNEGSKA (reference sequence).

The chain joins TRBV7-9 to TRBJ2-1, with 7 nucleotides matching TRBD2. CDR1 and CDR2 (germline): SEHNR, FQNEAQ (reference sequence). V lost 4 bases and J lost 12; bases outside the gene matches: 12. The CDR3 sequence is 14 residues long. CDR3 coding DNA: TGTGCCAGCAGCTCTGCGGCGGGAGAAAGAGGGCAGTTCTTC. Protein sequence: CASSSAAGERGQFF.

The CDR3 nucleotides read TGCGCCAGCAGCTTACAACTAGCGGACTCCACAGATACGCAGTATTTT. Its protein product is CASSLQLADSTDTQYF. The V call is TRBV5-1, the J call TRBJ2-3, with 8 nucleotides matching TRBD2. V lost 2 bases to trimming and J lost 2 bases; unmatched junction nucleotides: 7. Germline CDR1 SGHRS, CDR2 YFSETQ. The CDR3 spans 16 residues.

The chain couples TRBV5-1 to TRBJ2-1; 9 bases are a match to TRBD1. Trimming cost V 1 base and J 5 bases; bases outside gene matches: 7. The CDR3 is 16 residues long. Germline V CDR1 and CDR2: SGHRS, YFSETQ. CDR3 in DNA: TGCGCCAGCAGCTTGCCCCCGGGACAGGGACACAATGAGCAGTTCTTC. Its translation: CASSLPPGQGHNEQFF.

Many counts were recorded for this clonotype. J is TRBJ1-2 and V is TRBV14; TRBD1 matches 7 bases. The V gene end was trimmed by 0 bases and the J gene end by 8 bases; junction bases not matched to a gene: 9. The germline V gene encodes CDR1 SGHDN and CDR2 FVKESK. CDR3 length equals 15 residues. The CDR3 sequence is CASSQDAGTAEGYTF. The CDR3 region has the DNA TGTGCCAGCAGCCAAGACGCTGGGACAGCGGAAGGCTACACCTTC.